The present T cell receptor (beta chain) was sequenced within a study of blood T cell repertoires in COVID-19. Study at large: Sources were T cells, B-cell-depleted T cells, or PBMCs; the material itself was cDNA or gDNA.

In the authors' methods: The authors estimated nucleated cell counts from reference gene primer amplification. Method: immunoSEQ multiplex PCR; TCRdb's copy keeps in-frame clones and lacks some. V, J and clone size reflect that table, while D and trimming were determined from the DNA. Here the sample spans 150,000 to 200,000 clones, 70% to 90% being singletons. CDR1 and CDR2 (germline): SGHRS, YFSETQ. Unmatched junction bases numbered 6, after V lost 2 bases and J lost 7 bases. CDR3 length: 14 amino acids. A single count supports this clone. Specimen: peripheral blood. The sequence came from a human donor with active or convalescent COVID-19. The donor label of this sample is uncertain. The chain couples TRBV5-1 to TRBJ2-7; 10 bases are shared with TRBD2. As DNA, the CDR3 is TGCGCCAGCAGCTTTAGCGGGAGGAGTAGAGAGCAGTACTTC. Protein: CASSFSGRSREQYF.